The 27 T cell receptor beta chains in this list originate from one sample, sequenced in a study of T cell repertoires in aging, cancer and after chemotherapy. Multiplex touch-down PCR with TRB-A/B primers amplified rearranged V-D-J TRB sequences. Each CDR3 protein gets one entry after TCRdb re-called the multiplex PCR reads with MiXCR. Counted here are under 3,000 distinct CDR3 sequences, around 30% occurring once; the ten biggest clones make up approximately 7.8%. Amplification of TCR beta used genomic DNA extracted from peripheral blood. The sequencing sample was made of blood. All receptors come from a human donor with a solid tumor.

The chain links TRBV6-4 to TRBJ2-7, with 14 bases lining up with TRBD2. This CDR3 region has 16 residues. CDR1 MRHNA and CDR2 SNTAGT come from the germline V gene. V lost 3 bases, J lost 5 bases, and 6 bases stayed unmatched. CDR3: CASSEGTSGSTHEQYF. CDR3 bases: TGTGCCAGCAGTGAAGGGACTAGCGGGAGCACCCACGAGCAGTACTTC.

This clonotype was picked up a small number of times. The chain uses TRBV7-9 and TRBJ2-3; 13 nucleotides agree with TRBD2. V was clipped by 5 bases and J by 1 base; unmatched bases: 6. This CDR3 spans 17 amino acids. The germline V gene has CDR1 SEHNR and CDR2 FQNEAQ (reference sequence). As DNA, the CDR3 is TGTGCCAGCAGCGGGGGACTAGCGGGATCCCGCACAGATACGCAGTATTTT. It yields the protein CASSGGLAGSRTDTQYF.

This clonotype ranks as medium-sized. The CDR3 region has the DNA TGTGCCTGGAACCGGGACACCTCGAACACTGAAGCTTTCTTT. It is translated as CAWNRDTSNTEAFF. The chain links TRBV30 to TRBJ1-1, with D possibly matching TRBD1 (6 bases). Looked up from germline, CDR1 is GTSNPN and CDR2 is SVGIG (reference sequence). Trimming removed 4 bases at V and 1 base at J, with 13 bases between. The CDR3 runs to 14 residues.

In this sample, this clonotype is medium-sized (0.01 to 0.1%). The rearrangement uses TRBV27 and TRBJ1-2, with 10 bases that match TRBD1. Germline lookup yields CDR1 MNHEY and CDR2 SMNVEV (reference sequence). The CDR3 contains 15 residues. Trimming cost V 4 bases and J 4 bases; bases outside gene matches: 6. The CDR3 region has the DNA TGTGCCAGCAGTTCTCAGGGACAGGGGTTCTATGGCTACACCTTC. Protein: CASSSQGQGFYGYTF.

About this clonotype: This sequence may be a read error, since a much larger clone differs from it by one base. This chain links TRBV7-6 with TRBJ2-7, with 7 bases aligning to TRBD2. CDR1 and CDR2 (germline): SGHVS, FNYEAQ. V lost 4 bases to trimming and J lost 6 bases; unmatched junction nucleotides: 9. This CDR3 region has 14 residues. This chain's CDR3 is CASSWGLQVCEQYF. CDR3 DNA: TGTGCCAGCAGCTGGGGACTACAAGTGTGCGAGCAGTACTTC.

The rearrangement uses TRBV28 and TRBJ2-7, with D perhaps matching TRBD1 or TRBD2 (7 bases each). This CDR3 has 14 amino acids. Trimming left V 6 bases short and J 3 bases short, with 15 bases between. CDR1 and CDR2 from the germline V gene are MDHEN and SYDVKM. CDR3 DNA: TGTGCCAGCAGCCTCAGGGGGGGACTCTACGAGCAGTACTTC. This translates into CASSLRGGLYEQYF.

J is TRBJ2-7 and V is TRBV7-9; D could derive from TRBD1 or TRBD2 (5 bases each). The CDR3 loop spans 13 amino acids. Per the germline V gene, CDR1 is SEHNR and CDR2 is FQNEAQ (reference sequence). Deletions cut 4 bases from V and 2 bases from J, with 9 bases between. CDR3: CASSSGRAYEQYF. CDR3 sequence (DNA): TGTGCCAGCAGCTCGGGGCGGGCCTACGAGCAGTACTTC.

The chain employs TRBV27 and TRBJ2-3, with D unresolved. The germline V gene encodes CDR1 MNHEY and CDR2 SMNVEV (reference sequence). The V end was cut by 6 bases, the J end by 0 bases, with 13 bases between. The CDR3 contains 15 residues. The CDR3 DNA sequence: TGTGCCAGCAGCTCCCGACGCCGGAGCACAGATACGCAGTATTTT. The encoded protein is CASSSRRRSTDTQYF.

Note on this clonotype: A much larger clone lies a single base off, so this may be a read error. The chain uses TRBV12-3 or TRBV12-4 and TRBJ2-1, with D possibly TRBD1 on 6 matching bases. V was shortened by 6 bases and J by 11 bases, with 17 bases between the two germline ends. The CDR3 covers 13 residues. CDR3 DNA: TGTGCCAGCAGGCAACAGGGCAGCCATAAGCAGTTCTTC. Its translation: CASRQQGSHKQFF.

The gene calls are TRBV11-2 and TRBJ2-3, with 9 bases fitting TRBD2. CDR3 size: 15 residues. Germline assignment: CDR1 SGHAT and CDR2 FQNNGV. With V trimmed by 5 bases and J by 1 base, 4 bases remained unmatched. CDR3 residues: CASSPWTSGTDTQYF. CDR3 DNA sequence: TGTGCCAGCAGCCCGTGGACTAGCGGCACAGATACGCAGTATTTT.

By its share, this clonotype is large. The chain's CDR3 is CASSSVPRRVFDEQYF. The CDR3 coding sequence is TGTGCCAGCAGTAGTGTCCCTCGGCGGGTTTTTGACGAGCAGTACTTC. The chain uses TRBV6-5 and TRBJ2-7; D is perhaps TRBD2 (5 bases). Trimming took off 5 bases at V and 5 bases at J, with 22 bases between the two ends. The CDR3 is made up of 16 amino acids. Germline V gives CDR1 MNHEY, CDR2 SVGAGI.

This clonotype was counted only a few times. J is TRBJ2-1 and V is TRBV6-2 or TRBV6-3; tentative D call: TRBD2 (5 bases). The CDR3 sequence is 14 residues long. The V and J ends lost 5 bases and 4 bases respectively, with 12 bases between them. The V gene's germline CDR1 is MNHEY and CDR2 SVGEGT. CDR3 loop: CASSGGVQYNEQFF. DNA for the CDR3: TGTGCCAGCAGTGGAGGAGTTCAGTACAATGAGCAGTTCTTC.

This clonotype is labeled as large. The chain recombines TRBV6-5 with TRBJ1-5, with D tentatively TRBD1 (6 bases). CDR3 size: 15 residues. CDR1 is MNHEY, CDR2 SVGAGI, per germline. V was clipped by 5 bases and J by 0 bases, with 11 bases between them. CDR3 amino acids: CASSNDRSSNQPQHF. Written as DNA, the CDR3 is TGTGCCAGCAGTAACGACAGGTCTAGCAATCAGCCCCAGCATTTT.

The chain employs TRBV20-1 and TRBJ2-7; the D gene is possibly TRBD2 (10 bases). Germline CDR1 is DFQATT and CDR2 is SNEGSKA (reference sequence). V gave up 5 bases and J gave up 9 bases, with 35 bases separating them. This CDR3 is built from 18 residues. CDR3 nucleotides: TGCAGTGCTTCCATCGGGACAGGGCAAGCGGGAGGGTTGACGGCGCAGTACTTC. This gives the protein CSASIGTGQAGGLTAQYF.

CDR3 residues: CASSFSGQRSGNTIYF. The CDR3 DNA sequence: TGTGCCAGCAGTTTTTCGGGACAGCGCTCTGGAAACACCATATATTTT. The rearrangement joins TRBV12-3 or TRBV12-4 to TRBJ1-3; 7 bases map to TRBD1. The junction had 5 bases not matched to a gene; V was cut back by 3 bases and J by 0 bases. The length of the CDR3 is 16 residues.

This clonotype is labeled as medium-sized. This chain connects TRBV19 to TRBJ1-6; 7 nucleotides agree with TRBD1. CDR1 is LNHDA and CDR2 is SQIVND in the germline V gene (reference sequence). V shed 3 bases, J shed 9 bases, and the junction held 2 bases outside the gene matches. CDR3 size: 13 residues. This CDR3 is CASSIGQVSPLHF. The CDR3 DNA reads TGTGCCAGTAGTATCGGACAGGTTTCACCCCTCCACTTT.

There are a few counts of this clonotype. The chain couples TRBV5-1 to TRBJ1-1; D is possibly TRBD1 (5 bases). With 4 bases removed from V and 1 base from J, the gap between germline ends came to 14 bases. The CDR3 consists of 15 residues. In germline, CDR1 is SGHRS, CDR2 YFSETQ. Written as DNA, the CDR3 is TGCGCCAGCAGCCCCACCAATACAGGGAACACTGAAGCTTTCTTT. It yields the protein CASSPTNTGNTEAFF.

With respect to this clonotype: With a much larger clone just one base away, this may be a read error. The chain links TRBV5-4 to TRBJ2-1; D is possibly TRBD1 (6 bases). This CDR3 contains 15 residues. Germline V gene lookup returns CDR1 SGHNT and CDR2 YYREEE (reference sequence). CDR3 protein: CVSSLGARGSNEQFF. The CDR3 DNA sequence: TGTGTCAGCAGCTTGGGGGCTAGGGGCTCGAATGAGCAGTTCTTC.

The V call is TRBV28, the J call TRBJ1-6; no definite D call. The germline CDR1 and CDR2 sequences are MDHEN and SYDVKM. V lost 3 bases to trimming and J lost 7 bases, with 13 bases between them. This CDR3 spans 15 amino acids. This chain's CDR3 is CASSFLEEVNSPLHF. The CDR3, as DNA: TGTGCCAGCAGTTTTTTAGAGGAGGTGAATTCACCCCTCCACTTT.

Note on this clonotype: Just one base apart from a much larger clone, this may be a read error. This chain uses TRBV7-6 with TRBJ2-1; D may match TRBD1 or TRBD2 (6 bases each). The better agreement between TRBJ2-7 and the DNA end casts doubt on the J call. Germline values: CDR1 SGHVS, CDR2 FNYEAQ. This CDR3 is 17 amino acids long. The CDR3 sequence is CASSLARAQGGSYEQYF. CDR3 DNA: TGTGCCAGCAGCTTAGCTCGGGCACAGGGAGGATCCTACGAGCAGTACTTC.

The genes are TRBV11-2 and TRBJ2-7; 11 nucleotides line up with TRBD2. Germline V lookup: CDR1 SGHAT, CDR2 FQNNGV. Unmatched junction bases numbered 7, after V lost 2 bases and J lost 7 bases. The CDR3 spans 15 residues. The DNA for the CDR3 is TGTGCCAGCAGCTTATCTAGCGGGAGGATTGGGGAGCAGTACTTC. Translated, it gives CASSLSSGRIGEQYF.

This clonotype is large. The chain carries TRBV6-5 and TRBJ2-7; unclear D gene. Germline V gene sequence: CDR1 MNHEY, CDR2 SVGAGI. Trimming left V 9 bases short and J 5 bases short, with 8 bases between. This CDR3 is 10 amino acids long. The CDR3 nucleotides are TGTGCCAGGATGCCCCACGAGCAGTACTTC. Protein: CARMPHEQYF.

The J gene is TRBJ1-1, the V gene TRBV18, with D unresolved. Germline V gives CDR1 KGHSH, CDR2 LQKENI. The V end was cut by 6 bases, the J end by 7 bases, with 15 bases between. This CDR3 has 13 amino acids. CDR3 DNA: TGTGCCAGCTCCCCCGCCGGGGTGAGTGAAGCTTTCTTT. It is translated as CASSPAGVSEAFF.

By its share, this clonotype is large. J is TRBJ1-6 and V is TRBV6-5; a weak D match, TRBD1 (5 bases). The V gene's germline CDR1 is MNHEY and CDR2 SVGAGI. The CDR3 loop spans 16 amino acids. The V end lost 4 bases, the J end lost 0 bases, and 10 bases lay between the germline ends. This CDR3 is CASSFLDSSYNSPLHF. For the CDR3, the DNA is TGTGCCAGCAGTTTCCTTGACAGCTCCTATAATTCACCCCTCCACTTT.

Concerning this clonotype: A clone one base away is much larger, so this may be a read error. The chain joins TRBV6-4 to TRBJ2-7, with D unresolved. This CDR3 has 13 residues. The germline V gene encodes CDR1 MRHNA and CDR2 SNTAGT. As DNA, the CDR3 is TGTGCCAGCAGTGAATCACCTACCTACAAGCAGTACTTC. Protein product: CASSESPTYKQYF.

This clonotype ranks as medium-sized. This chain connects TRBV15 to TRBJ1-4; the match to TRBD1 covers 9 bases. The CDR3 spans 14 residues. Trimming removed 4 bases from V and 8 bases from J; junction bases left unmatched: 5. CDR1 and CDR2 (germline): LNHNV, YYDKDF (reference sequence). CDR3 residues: CATSMGQGEEKLFF. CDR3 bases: TGTGCCACCAGCATGGGACAGGGTGAGGAAAAACTGTTTTTT.

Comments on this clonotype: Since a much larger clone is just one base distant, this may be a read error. For the CDR3, the DNA is TGTGCCAGCAAACGGTACTACTACAATGAGCAGTTCTTC. This gives the protein CASKRYYYNEQFF. J is TRBJ2-1 and V is TRBV6-1, with unresolved D. The germline gives CDR1 MNHNS, CDR2 SASEGT. V dropped 7 bases and J dropped 3 bases, with 10 bases sitting between them. The CDR3 loop spans 13 amino acids.